The source of this TCR beta chain is a study of T cells in Graves' hyperthyroidism and ophthalmopathy. Study-level findings and limits: In validation, the model predicted ophthalmopathy. These predictions came a median about 6.5 months before onset.

RNA transcripts served as the template for amplifying TCR beta CDR3 regions. Carried out on the TCR CDR3, a first-round RT-PCR used the HTBI primer set. A single record per CDR3 protein comes from TCRdb applying MiXCR to the multiplex PCR reads. The repertoire holds hundreds of thousands of distinct CDR3 sequences, with more than 11% as singletons. Concerning this clonotype itself: Its target is unknown.

The germline V gene has CDR1 SGHNT and CDR2 YENEEA. Trimming cost V 2 bases and J 4 bases, with 20 bases left between them. There are 17 residues in the CDR3. Uncontrolled infection, other autoimmune disease, pregnancy or lactation disqualified patients from enrolment. The rearrangement links TRBV11-3 to TRBJ2-5; a weak D match, TRBD1 (6 bases). This sequence originates from a woman between 25 and 40 years old with Graves' hyperthyroidism that later progressed to Graves' ophthalmopathy. The material sequenced was blood. CDR3 in DNA: TGTGCCAGCAGCTTACCCCTCCTTACAAGGGGGTCAGAGACCCAGTACTTC. Residues: CASSLPLLTRGSETQYF.